This T cell receptor beta chain was captured by sequencing in a study of blood T cell repertoires in COVID-19. About the study: Italy, Spain and the United States were the sources of the convalescent and acute COVID-19 samples. PBMCs, B-cell-depleted T cells, or T cells provided the cDNA or gDNA that made up the material.

The authors' processing: Cell counts per sample came from amplifying reference gene primers. The repertoire was sequenced with immunoSEQ multiplex PCR; TCRdb's copy has only in-frame clones and lacks some. The D gene and trimming were derived from the DNA, and the V and J assignments and clone size from that table. This table has approximately 13,000 clones, around 84% appearing once. The CDR3 length is 14 residues. The V end lost 8 bases, the J end lost 6 bases, and 17 bases lay between the germline ends. The germline V gene encodes CDR1 LGHDT and CDR2 YNNKEL (reference sequence). The sample consisted of peripheral blood. The rearrangement uses TRBV3-1 (or the pseudogene TRBV3-2) and TRBJ2-4, with a possible D match to TRBD2 (5 bases). The receptor was derived from a woman in her 50s with active or convalescent COVID-19. CDR3 nucleotides: TGTGCCAGCTCACTTGGAGTAGGGAGAAACATTCAGTACTTC. It codes for CASSLGVGRNIQYF.